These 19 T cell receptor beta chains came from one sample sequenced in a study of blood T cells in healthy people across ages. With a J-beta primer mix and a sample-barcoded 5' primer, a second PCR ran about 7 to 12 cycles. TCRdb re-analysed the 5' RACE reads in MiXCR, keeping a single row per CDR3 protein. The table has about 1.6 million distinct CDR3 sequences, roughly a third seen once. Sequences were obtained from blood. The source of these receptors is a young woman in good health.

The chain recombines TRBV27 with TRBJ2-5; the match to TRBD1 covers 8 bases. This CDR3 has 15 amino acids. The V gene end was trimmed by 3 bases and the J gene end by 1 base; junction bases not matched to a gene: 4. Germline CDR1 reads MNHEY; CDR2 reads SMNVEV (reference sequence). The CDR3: CASSLLGTGQETQYF. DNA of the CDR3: TGTGCCAGCAGTTTGCTCGGGACAGGCCAAGAGACCCAGTACTTC.

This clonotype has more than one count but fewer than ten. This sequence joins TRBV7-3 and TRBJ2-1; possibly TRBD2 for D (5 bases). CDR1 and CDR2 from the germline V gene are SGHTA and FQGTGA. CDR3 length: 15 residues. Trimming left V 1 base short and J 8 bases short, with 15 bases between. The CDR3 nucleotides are TGTGCCAGCAGCTTAAAAACTTCTACGGAGGATGAGCAGTTCTTC. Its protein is CASSLKTSTEDEQFF.

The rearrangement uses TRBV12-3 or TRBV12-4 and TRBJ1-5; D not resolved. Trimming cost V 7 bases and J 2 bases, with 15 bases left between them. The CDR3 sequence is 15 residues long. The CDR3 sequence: CASTRTGVRNQPQHF. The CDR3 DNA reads TGTGCCAGCACCAGGACGGGAGTGCGCAATCAGCCCCAGCATTTT.

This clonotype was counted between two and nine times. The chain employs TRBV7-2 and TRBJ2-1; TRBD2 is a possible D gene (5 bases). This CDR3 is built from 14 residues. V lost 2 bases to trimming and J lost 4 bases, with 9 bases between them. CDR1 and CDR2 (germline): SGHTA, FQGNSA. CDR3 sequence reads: CASSLMSGYNEQFF. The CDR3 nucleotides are TGTGCCAGCAGCTTAATGAGCGGATACAATGAGCAGTTCTTC.

The CDR3 region has the DNA TGTGCCACCCAACTTCGGACTTCCGAGACCCAGTACTTC. This translates into CATQLRTSETQYF. This chain links TRBV24-1 with TRBJ2-7; the D gene is possibly TRBD2 (5 bases). The J call is doubtful: the DNA matches TRBJ2-5 better. Germline V gives CDR1 KGHDR, CDR2 SFDVKD. The CDR3 consists of 13 residues.

CDR3 region: CASSLELRESKNIQYF. CDR3 sequence (DNA): TGTGCCAGCAGCTTAGAGTTGAGAGAGTCCAAAAACATTCAGTACTTC. The gene calls are TRBV11-3 and TRBJ2-4; D gene uncertain. Trimming cost V 0 bases and J 2 bases, with 11 bases left between them. This CDR3 region has 16 residues. Germline-derived CDR1 and CDR2 are SGHNT and YENEEA.

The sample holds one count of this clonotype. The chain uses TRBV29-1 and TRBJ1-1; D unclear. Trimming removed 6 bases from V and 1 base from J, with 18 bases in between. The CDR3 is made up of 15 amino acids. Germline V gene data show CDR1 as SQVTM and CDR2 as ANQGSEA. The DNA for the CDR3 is TGCAGCGTCCGGCATCATGGCACTTCGAACACTGAAGCTTTCTTT. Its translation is CSVRHHGTSNTEAFF.

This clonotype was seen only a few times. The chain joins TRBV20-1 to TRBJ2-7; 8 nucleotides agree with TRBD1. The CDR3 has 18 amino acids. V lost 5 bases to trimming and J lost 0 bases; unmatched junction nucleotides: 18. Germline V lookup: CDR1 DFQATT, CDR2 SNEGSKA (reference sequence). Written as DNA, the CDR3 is TGCAGTGCTGCCGGGGGCAGGGGGCGTGGCGGGTCCTCCTACGAGCAGTACTTC. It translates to CSAAGGRGRGGSSYEQYF.

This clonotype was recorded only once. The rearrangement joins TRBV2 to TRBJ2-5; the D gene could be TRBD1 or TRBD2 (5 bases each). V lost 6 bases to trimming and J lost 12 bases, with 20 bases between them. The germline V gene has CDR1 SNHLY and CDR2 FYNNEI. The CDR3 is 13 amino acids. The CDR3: CASRESSGTRKYF. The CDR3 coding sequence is TGTGCCAGCAGGGAGTCCTCCGGGACGAGGAAGTACTTC.

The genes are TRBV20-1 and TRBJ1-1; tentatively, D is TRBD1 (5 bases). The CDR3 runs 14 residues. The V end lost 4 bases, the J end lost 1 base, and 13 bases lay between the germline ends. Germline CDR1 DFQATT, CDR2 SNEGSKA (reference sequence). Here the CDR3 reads CSAKPGAKNTEAFF. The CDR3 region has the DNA TGCAGTGCTAAACCCGGGGCTAAGAACACTGAAGCTTTCTTT.

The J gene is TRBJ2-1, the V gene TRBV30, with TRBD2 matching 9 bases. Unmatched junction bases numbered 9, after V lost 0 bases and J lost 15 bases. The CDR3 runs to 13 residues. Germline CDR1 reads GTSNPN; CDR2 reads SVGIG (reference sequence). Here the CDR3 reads CAWSVLAGAPGFF. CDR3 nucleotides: TGTGCCTGGAGTGTTTTAGCGGGGGCCCCGGGGTTCTTC.

The CDR3 DNA reads as TGTGCCATCGGGCAGGGACTCGAAGCTTTCTTT. Protein product: CAIGQGLEAFF. This chain uses TRBV10-3 with TRBJ1-1; D is perhaps TRBD1 (5 bases). The length of the CDR3 is 11 residues. Trimming stripped 8 bases from V and 8 bases from J, with 12 bases between. Germline CDR1 and CDR2: ENHRY and SYGVKD.

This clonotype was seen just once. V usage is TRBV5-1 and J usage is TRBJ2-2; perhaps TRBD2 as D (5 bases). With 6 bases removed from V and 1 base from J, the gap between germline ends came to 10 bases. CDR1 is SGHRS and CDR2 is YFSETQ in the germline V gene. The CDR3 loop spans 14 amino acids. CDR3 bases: TGCGCCAGCAAGGACGGGATGAACACCGGGGAGCTGTTTTTT. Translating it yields CASKDGMNTGELFF.

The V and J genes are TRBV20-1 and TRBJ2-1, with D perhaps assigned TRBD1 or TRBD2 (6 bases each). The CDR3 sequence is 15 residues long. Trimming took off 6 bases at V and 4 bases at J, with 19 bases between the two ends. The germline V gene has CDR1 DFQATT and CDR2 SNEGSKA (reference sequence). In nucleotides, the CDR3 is TGCAGTGCGATTTTGACGGGGGCCCTTTACAATGAGCAGTTCTTC. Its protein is CSAILTGALYNEQFF.

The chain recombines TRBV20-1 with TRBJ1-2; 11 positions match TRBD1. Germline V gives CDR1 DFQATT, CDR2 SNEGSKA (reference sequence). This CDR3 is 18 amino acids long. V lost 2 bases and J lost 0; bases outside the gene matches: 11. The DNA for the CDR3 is TGCAGTGCTAGATCCCGGGAAGGACAGGGGGCACCTAACTATGGCTACACCTTC. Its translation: CSARSREGQGAPNYGYTF.

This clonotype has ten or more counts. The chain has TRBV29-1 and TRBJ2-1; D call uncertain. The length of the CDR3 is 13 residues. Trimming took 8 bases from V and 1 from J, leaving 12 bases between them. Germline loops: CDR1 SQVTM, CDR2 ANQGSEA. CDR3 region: CSSYKGSYNEQFF. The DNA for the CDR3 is TGCAGCTCCTACAAAGGTTCCTACAATGAGCAGTTCTTC.

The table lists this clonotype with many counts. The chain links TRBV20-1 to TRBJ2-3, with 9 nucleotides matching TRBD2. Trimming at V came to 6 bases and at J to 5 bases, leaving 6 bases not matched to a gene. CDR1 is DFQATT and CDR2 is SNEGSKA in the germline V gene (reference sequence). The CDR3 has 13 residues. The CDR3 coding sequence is TGCAGTGCCGGTAGCGGGGGACGAGATACGCAGTATTTT. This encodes CSAGSGGRDTQYF.

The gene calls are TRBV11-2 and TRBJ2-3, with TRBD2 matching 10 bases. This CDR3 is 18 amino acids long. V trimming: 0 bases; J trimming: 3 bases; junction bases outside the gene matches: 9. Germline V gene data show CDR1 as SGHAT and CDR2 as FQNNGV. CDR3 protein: CASSLDNVRAGGTDTQYF. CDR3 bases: TGTGCCAGCAGCTTAGATAACGTTCGAGCGGGGGGGACAGATACGCAGTATTTT.

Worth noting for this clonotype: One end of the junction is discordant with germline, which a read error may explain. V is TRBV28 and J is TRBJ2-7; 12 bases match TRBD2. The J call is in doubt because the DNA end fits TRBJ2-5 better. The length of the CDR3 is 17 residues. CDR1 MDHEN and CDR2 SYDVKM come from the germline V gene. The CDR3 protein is CAISDSLAGGLRETQYF. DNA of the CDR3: TGTGCCATCAGTGATTCGCTAGCGGGAGGGCTGCGAGAGACCCAGTACTTC.